A single sample gave rise to the 28 T cell receptor beta chains below, sequenced in a study of shared T cell receptors in the human thymus. Repertoires were generated with immunoSEQ multiplex PCR, while TCRdb's copy carries only in-frame clones and drops some. The profile shows around 730,000 clones, approximately 85% of them singletons. The same data also contributed to another study, on human thymus T cells.

Material: thymocytes. All receptors derive from a girl under three years old with a congenital heart defect.

The chain couples TRBV14 to TRBJ2-7, with 7 bases fitting TRBD2. V trimming: 4 bases; J trimming: 2 bases; junction bases outside the gene matches: 11. The CDR3 runs 16 residues. CDR1 and CDR2 from the germline V gene are SGHDN and FVKESK. CDR3: CASSPRGDDNTYEQYF. The CDR3 DNA is TGTGCCAGCAGCCCCCGGGGGGACGACAACACCTACGAGCAGTACTTC.

The rearrangement joins TRBV19 to TRBJ1-3, with TRBD1 matching 7 bases. Germline V gene data show CDR1 as LNHDA and CDR2 as SQIVND (reference sequence). The CDR3 totals 16 residues. V lost 7 bases and J lost 2; bases outside the gene matches: 11. As DNA, the CDR3 is TGTGCCAGTACCTATCCGGGACAGCGGACTGGAAACACCATATATTTT. This codes for CASTYPGQRTGNTIYF.

V is TRBV19 and J is TRBJ1-5, with TRBD1 identical over 7 bases. The V segment lost 7 bases and the J segment 7 bases; nucleotides outside the gene matches: 10. The CDR3 totals 14 residues. The germline gives CDR1 LNHDA, CDR2 SQIVND (reference sequence). CDR3 amino acids: CASTHKTGKQPQHF. CDR3 nucleotide sequence: TGTGCCAGTACCCACAAGACAGGGAAACAGCCCCAGCATTTT. Combining the CDR3 with reference TRBV19 and TRBJ1-5 gives the whole variable domain DGGITQSPKYLFRKEGQNVTLSCEQNLNHDAMYWYRQDPGQGLRLIYYSQIVNDFQKGDIAEGYSVSREKKESFPLTVTSAQKNPTAFYLCASTHKTGKQPQHFGDGTRLSIL.

This chain uses TRBV5-6 with TRBJ1-2; D uncertain. V lost 2 bases and J 7 bases, leaving 12 bases between the germline ends. CDR1 is SGHDT, CDR2 YYEEEE, per germline. This CDR3 contains 13 residues. CDR3 DNA sequence: TGTGCCAGCAGCTTCCGGGGTATTCCTGGCTACACCTTC. Protein product: CASSFRGIPGYTF.

This clone was observed once. V gene TRBV5-1 combines with J gene TRBJ2-1; 11 positions match TRBD2. CDR3 length equals 15 residues. Germline V gene sequence: CDR1 SGHRS, CDR2 YFSETQ. J lost 3 bases, V lost 4 bases, and 3 bases had no gene match. CDR3 protein: CASSETSGGYNEQFF. The CDR3 DNA reads as TGCGCCAGCAGCGAAACTAGCGGGGGCTACAATGAGCAGTTCTTC.

This clone was seen a single time. V gene TRBV11-1 combines with J gene TRBJ1-2, with 10 bases lining up with TRBD1. This CDR3 contains 16 residues. Germline assignment: CDR1 SGHAT and CDR2 FQDESV (reference sequence). V was clipped by 1 base and J by 2 bases; unmatched bases: 4. CDR3 residues: CASSLEGTGVNYGYTF. The CDR3 DNA reads as TGTGCCAGCAGCTTAGAGGGGACAGGGGTAAACTATGGCTACACCTTC. The variable domain in full, completed from reference TRBV11-1 and TRBJ1-2, reads EAEVAQSPRYKITEKSQAVAFWCDPISGHATLYWYRQILGQGPELLVQFQDESVVDDSQLPKDRFSAERLKGVDSTLKIQPAELGDSAMYLCASSLEGTGVNYGYTFGSGTRLTVV.

The V gene is TRBV5-1, the J gene TRBJ1-4, with D possibly matching TRBD1 (5 bases). The CDR3 is 14 amino acids. Germline CDR1 and CDR2: SGHRS and YFSETQ. V dropped 0 bases and J dropped 8 bases, with 11 bases sitting between them. The CDR3 is CASSLERGGEKLFF. The CDR3 coding sequence is TGCGCCAGCAGCTTGGAGAGGGGAGGCGAAAAACTGTTTTTT.

The chain employs TRBV21-1 and TRBJ2-5; TRBD2 was called by the table and not checked on the DNA. TRBV21-1 is a listed pseudogene. CDR3 size: 17 residues. CDR3 in DNA: TGTGCCAGCAGCAAAGATCCTCTGGGACTCAGACAAGAGACCCAGTACTTC. Translated: CASSKDPLGLRQETQYF.

V is TRBV6-4 and J is TRBJ2-3, with 12 bases identical to TRBD2. After removal of 6 bases from V and 2 bases from J, the junction contained 3 bases not matched to a gene. The CDR3 is made up of 15 amino acids. Germline CDR1 reads MRHNA; CDR2 reads SNTAGT. CDR3 sequence reads: CASSRLAGDTDTQYF. The DNA of the CDR3 is TGTGCCAGCAGCCGACTAGCGGGGGACACAGATACGCAGTATTTT.

The chain joins TRBV20-1 to TRBJ1-1; no reliable D call. The CDR3 is 11 residues long. Germline CDR1 reads DFQATT; CDR2 reads SNEGSKA (reference sequence). CDR3 amino acids: CRVREDTEAFF. CDR3 sequence (DNA): TGCAGGGTAAGGGAGGACACTGAAGCTTTCTTT.

This chain joins TRBV6-5 and TRBJ2-7; 8 positions match TRBD1. CDR3 length: 14 amino acids. J lost 6 bases, V lost 5 bases, and 9 bases had no gene match. The germline gives CDR1 MNHEY, CDR2 SVGAGI. CDR3 in DNA: TGTGCCAGCAGTGCCGCAGGGGGCGGAGGCGAGCAGTACTTC. Its translation is CASSAAGGGGEQYF.

The rearrangement uses TRBV4-3 and TRBJ1-1, with D hard to call. Germline V lookup: CDR1 LGHNA, CDR2 YSLEER. Trimming left V 1 base short and J 1 base short, with 7 bases between. This CDR3 has 14 amino acids. The CDR3 DNA sequence: TGCGCCAGCAGCCAAGTTTCATGGAACACTGAAGCTTTCTTT. Its protein product is CASSQVSWNTEAFF.

CDR3 protein: CASTRLAGQETQYF. In DNA, the CDR3 is TGTGCCAGCACCCGACTAGCGGGGCAAGAGACCCAGTACTTC. The chain couples TRBV2 to TRBJ2-5, with 11 bases lining up with TRBD2. V lost 7 bases and J lost 2; bases outside the gene matches: 3. The CDR3 totals 14 residues. Germline V CDR1 and CDR2: SNHLY, FYNNEI.

This chain's CDR3 is CASSSETGVNYGYTF. The CDR3 DNA sequence: TGTGCCAGCAGCAGCGAGACAGGGGTTAACTATGGCTACACCTTC. The chain employs TRBV11-2 and TRBJ1-2; TRBD1 matches at 8 bases. This CDR3 has 15 amino acids. CDR1 SGHAT and CDR2 FQNNGV come from the germline V gene. V lost 5 bases to trimming and J lost 1 base; unmatched junction nucleotides: 6.

V usage is TRBV6-5 and J usage is TRBJ2-7; possibly TRBD1 for D (5 bases). Trimming left V 6 bases short and J 5 bases short, with 17 bases between. CDR3 length equals 14 residues. Germline V gives CDR1 MNHEY, CDR2 SVGAGI. The CDR3 is CASRRKTGYHEQYF. The CDR3 DNA sequence: TGTGCCAGCAGGCGTAAAACAGGCTACCACGAGCAGTACTTC.

The genes are TRBV6-4 and TRBJ1-2, with D unresolved. The CDR3 covers 14 residues. The V gene's germline CDR1 is MRHNA and CDR2 SNTAGT. V lost 6 bases to trimming and J lost 7 bases, with 18 bases between them. DNA for the CDR3: TGTGCCAGCAGGAGCCGAATCTTGAACGGTGGCTACACCTTC. It is translated as CASRSRILNGGYTF.

The V call is TRBV7-2, the J call TRBJ2-4; the D gene is possibly TRBD1 (5 bases). There are 16 residues in the CDR3. Trimming removed 1 base at V and 0 bases at J, with 10 bases between. Germline CDR1 SGHTA, CDR2 FQGNSA. CDR3 sequence: CASSLGADKAKNIQYF. CDR3 nucleotide sequence: TGTGCCAGCAGCTTAGGGGCGGACAAAGCCAAAAACATTCAGTACTTC.

This sequence joins TRBV14 and TRBJ2-3; D gene ambiguous. Germline CDR1 and CDR2: SGHDN and FVKESK. V lost 0 bases and J 6 bases, leaving 10 bases between the germline ends. This CDR3 is 14 amino acids long. This CDR3 is CASSQDSSHDTQYF. Written as DNA, the CDR3 is TGTGCCAGCAGCCAAGATTCCAGTCATGATACGCAGTATTTT.

V is TRBV7-6 and J is TRBJ2-7; tentatively, D is TRBD1 (6 bases). V lost 5 bases to trimming and J lost 0 bases, with 11 bases between them. Per the germline V gene, CDR1 is SGHVS and CDR2 is FNYEAQ. This CDR3 contains 14 residues. The CDR3 loop reads CASSPRDTSYEQYF. The CDR3 DNA follows: TGTGCCAGCAGCCCCCGGGACACCTCCTACGAGCAGTACTTC.

The J gene is TRBJ1-6, the V gene TRBV6-1; TRBD1 is a possible D gene (6 bases). Germline V gene sequence: CDR1 MNHNS, CDR2 SASEGT. This CDR3 is 19 amino acids long. Trimming removed 0 bases at V and 3 bases at J, with 18 bases between. CDR3 DNA: TGTGCCAGCAGTGAAGCAGACAGGCCCTTAATATACTATAATTCACCCCTCCACTTT. As protein: CASSEADRPLIYYNSPLHF.

Only one count was recorded for this clone. CDR3 in amino acids: CASEEGQGAGELFF. The CDR3 nucleotides are TGTGCCAGCGAGGAGGGACAGGGGGCCGGGGAGCTGTTTTTT. The chain combines TRBV6-1 with TRBJ2-2, with TRBD1 identical over 11 bases. V was pared by 8 bases and J by 6 bases, with 5 bases of the junction left unmatched. Germline V lookup: CDR1 MNHNS, CDR2 SASEGT. The CDR3 covers 14 residues.

The chain has TRBV6-5 and TRBJ2-7; D is uncertain. Germline CDR1 MNHEY, CDR2 SVGAGI. V lost 2 bases and J 2 bases, leaving 10 bases between the germline ends. The CDR3 has 14 residues. In DNA, the CDR3 is TGTGCCAGCAGTTACGCGGCAGTTACCTACGAGCAGTACTTC. Its translation is CASSYAAVTYEQYF.

This clone came up once. The chain couples TRBV2 to TRBJ1-1, with TRBD1 matching 8 bases. Unmatched junction bases numbered 4, after V lost 10 bases and J lost 0 bases. The CDR3 consists of 13 residues. Germline-derived CDR1 and CDR2 are SNHLY and FYNNEI. The CDR3 loop is CANPDRVNTEAFF. The CDR3 bases are TGTGCCAACCCGGACAGGGTGAACACTGAAGCTTTCTTT.

The chain has TRBV27 and TRBJ1-6; 7 positions agree with TRBD1. Trimming took 6 bases from V and 9 from J; bases not matched to a gene: 11. The CDR3 contains 15 residues. The germline V gene has CDR1 MNHEY and CDR2 SMNVEV (reference sequence). The CDR3 sequence: CASRGSDRVGSPLHF. The CDR3 nucleotides are TGTGCCAGCAGGGGATCCGACAGGGTTGGTTCACCCCTCCACTTT.

V usage is TRBV9 and J usage is TRBJ1-6, with 9 bases that match TRBD1. CDR1 is SGDLS and CDR2 is YYNGEE in the germline V gene. CDR3 length: 15 residues. Trimming cost V 4 bases and J 2 bases; bases outside gene matches: 1. The CDR3 DNA sequence: TGTGCCAGCAGCCGGACAGGGGCCTATAATTCACCCCTCCACTTT. Translating gives CASSRTGAYNSPLHF.

The chain is built from TRBV7-6 and TRBJ2-1, with 7 bases matching TRBD2. V lost 1 base and J lost 8; bases outside the gene matches: 11. The CDR3 has 16 amino acids. Per germline, CDR1 SGHVS and CDR2 FNYEAQ. The CDR3 region is CASSLELFAGRDEQFF. DNA of the CDR3: TGTGCCAGCAGCTTAGAATTGTTCGCGGGGAGGGATGAGCAGTTCTTC.

This clone was seen once. The CDR3 protein is CASSRGQGAFELFF. For the CDR3, the DNA is TGTGCCAGCAGCCGGGGACAGGGGGCGTTTGAACTGTTTTTT. This chain connects TRBV7-2 to TRBJ1-4, with TRBD1 matching 12 bases. V lost 5 bases and J lost 12; bases outside the gene matches: 7. CDR3 size: 14 residues. CDR1 is SGHTA, CDR2 FQGNSA, per germline.

The J gene is TRBJ1-1, the V gene TRBV9; D uncertain. From germline, CDR1 is SGDLS and CDR2 YYNGEE. This CDR3 is 13 amino acids long. V lost 4 bases to trimming and J lost 1 base, with 8 bases between them. CDR3 nucleotide sequence: TGTGCCAGCAGCCTAGGCAGGAACACTGAAGCTTTCTTT. This codes for CASSLGRNTEAFF.